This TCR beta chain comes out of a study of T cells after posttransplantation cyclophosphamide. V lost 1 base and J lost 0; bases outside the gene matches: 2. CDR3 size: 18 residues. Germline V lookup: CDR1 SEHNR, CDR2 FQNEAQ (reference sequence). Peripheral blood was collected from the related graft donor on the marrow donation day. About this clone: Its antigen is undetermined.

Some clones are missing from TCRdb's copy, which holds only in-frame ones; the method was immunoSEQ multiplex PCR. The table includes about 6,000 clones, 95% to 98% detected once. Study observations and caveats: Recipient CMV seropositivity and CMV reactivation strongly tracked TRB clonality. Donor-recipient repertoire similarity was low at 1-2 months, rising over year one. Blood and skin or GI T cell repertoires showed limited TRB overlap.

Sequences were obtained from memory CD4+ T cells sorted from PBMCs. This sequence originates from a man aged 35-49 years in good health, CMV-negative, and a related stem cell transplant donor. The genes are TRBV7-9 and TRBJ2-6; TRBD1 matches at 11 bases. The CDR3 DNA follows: TGTGCCAGCAGCTTAGGGACAGGGGGCGCCTCTGGGGCCAACGTCCTGACTTTC. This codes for CASSLGTGGASGANVLTF.